One and the same sample provided the 9 T cell receptor beta chains below, sequenced in a study of shared clonotypes between healthy human individuals. Assay: immunoSEQ multiplex PCR; the TCRdb copy retains only in-frame clones and omits some. The data show about half a million clones, 70% to 80% seen once. The source material was PBMCs. These receptors all come from a woman between 40 and 55 years old in good health. Some clones in this sample may be carry-over from other donors' samples.

The chain combines TRBV7-3 with TRBJ2-1; 9 positions match TRBD2. Unmatched junction bases numbered 14, after V lost 5 bases and J lost 9 bases. CDR3 size: 16 residues. From germline, CDR1 is SGHTA and CDR2 FQGTGA. The CDR3 is CASSKLAGALTGEQFF. CDR3 in DNA: TGTGCCAGCAGCAAATTAGCGGGAGCGTTGACCGGTGAGCAGTTCTTC.

This chain joins TRBV5-3 and TRBJ2-1, with 8 bases identical to TRBD1. TRBV5-3 is treated as an ORF (open reading frame) with a function not yet certain. V dropped 2 bases and J dropped 8; count of bases not matched to a gene: 3. There are 13 residues in the CDR3. CDR3 nucleotide sequence: TGTGCCAGAAGCTTCCAGGGGGCAGATGAGCAGTTCTTC. This gives the protein CARSFQGADEQFF.

A few counts support this clone. This chain joins TRBV7-2 and TRBJ2-5; D is unclear. Germline CDR1 SGHTA, CDR2 FQGNSA. The CDR3 length is 13 residues. Trimming removed 3 bases at V and 2 bases at J, with 7 bases between. In DNA form, the CDR3 reads TGTGCCAGCAGCTTGTCGATTCAAGAGACCCAGTACTTC. Translating gives CASSLSIQETQYF. Drawing the rest from reference TRBV7-2 and TRBJ2-5, the complete variable domain is GAGVSQSPSNKVTEKGKDVELRCDPISGHTALYWYRQSLGQGLEFLIYFQGNSAPDKSGLPSDRFSAERTGGSVSTLTIQRTQQEDSAVYLCASSLSIQETQYFGPGTRLLVL.

This clone has just one count. The chain carries TRBV29-1 and TRBJ2-5, with D perhaps matching TRBD1 (6 bases). Looked up from germline, CDR1 is SQVTM and CDR2 is ANQGSEA. This CDR3 comprises 13 residues. With 4 bases removed from V and 2 bases from J, the gap between germline ends came to 11 bases. The CDR3 protein is CSVVGGTQETQYF. The CDR3 DNA sequence: TGCAGCGTTGTTGGGGGCACGCAAGAGACCCAGTACTTC.

This chain joins TRBV15 and TRBJ1-1; TRBD1 agrees at 8 bases. V lost 4 bases and J lost 0; bases outside the gene matches: 4. Looked up from germline, CDR1 is LNHNV and CDR2 is YYDKDF (reference sequence). The CDR3 has 15 residues. CDR3 coding DNA: TGTGCCACCAGCAAACGGACAGGGCTGAACACTGAAGCTTTCTTT. Translation: CATSKRTGLNTEAFF.

This sequence joins TRBV28 and TRBJ2-1; D perhaps matches TRBD2 (6 bases). CDR1 is MDHEN, CDR2 SYDVKM, per germline. The CDR3 is made up of 16 amino acids. Trimming removed 6 bases at V and 2 bases at J, with 17 bases between. CDR3 region: CASRPTSRGAYNEQFF. The CDR3 DNA is TGTGCCAGCAGGCCAACTAGCCGGGGTGCCTACAATGAGCAGTTCTTC.

The chain recombines TRBV10-1 with TRBJ2-3; D call uncertain. Germline V gives CDR1 WNHNN, CDR2 SYGVQD (reference sequence). V dropped 2 bases and J dropped 2 bases, with 11 bases sitting between them. The CDR3 totals 15 residues. The CDR3 sequence: CASSEPVVLTDTQYF. For the CDR3, the DNA is TGCGCCAGCAGTGAGCCCGTGGTGCTCACAGATACGCAGTATTTT.

This clone was counted only a few times. The CDR3 nucleotides are TGTGCCAGCAACCTAGCGGGAAGCGGAGAGACCCAGTACTTC. Protein: CASNLAGSGETQYF. V gene TRBV27 combines with J gene TRBJ2-5; TRBD2 matches at 9 bases. V trimming: 7 bases; J trimming: 4 bases; junction bases outside the gene matches: 7. The CDR3 contains 14 residues. The germline gives CDR1 MNHEY, CDR2 SMNVEV (reference sequence).

The chain uses TRBV2 and TRBJ1-1; D not resolved. V shed 8 bases and J shed 1 base, with 8 bases lying between them. The germline V gene has CDR1 SNHLY and CDR2 FYNNEI. This CDR3 has 12 residues. The CDR3 nucleotides read TGTGCCAGCCCGAAACCGAACACTGAAGCTTTCTTT. Its protein product is CASPKPNTEAFF.